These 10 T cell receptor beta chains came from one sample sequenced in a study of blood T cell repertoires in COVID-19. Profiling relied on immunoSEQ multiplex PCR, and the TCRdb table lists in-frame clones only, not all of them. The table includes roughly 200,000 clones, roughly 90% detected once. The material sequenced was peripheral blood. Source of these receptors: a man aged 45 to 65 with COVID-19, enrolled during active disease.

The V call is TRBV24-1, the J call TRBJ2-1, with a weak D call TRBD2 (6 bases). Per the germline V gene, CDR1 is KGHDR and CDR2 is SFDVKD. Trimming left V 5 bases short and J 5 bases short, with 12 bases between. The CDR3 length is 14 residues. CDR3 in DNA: TGTGCCACCAGTGTGTCGGGAGTCAACAATGAGCAGTTCTTC. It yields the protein CATSVSGVNNEQFF.

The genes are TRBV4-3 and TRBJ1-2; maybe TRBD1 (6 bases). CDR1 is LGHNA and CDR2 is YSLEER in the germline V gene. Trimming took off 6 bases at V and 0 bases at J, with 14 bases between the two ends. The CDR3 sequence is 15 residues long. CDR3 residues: CASREAQGPNYGYTF. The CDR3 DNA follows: TGCGCCAGCAGAGAGGCTCAGGGGCCTAACTATGGCTACACCTTC.

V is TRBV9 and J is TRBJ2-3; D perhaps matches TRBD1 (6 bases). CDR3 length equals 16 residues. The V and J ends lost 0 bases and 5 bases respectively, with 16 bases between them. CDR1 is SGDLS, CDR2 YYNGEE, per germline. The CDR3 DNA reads TGTGCCAGCAGCGTAGATCCCGGACAGCCACGAGATACGCAGTATTTT. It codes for CASSVDPGQPRDTQYF.

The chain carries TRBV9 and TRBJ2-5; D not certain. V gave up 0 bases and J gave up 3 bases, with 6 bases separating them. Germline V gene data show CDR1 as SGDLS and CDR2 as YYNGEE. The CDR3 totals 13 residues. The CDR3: CASSVGQKETQYF. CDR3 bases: TGTGCCAGCAGCGTAGGGCAGAAAGAGACCCAGTACTTC.

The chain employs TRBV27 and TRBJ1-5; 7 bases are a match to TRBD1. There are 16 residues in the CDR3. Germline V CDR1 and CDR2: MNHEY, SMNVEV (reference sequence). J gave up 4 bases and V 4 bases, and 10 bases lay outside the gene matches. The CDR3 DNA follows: TGTGCCAGCAGTTCTGGTTCGGGCAGGGGGAATCAGCCCCAGCATTTT. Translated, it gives CASSSGSGRGNQPQHF.

As DNA, the CDR3 is TGTGCCAGCAGCGGCGAGTCGGCTAGCGGGAGTTTCGGTCGTGGTGAGCAGTTCTTC. Its protein is CASSGESASGSFGRGEQFF. The rearrangement joins TRBV4-2 to TRBJ2-1, with 10 bases fitting TRBD2. J gave up 9 bases and V 5 bases, and 22 bases lay outside the gene matches. In germline, CDR1 is LGHNA, CDR2 YNFKEQ. The CDR3 is 19 residues long.

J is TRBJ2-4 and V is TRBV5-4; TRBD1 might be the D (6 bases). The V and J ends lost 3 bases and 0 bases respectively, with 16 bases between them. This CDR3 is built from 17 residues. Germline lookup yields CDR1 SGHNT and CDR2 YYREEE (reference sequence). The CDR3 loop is CASSYGQNEIAKNIQYF. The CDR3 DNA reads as TGTGCCAGCAGCTACGGACAGAATGAAATAGCCAAAAACATTCAGTACTTC.

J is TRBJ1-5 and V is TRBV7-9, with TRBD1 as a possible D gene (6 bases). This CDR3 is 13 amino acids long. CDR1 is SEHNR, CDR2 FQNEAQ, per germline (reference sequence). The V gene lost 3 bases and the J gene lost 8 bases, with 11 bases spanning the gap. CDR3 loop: CASSFGGREPQHF. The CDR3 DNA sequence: TGTGCCAGCAGCTTTGGGGGCCGGGAGCCCCAGCATTTT.

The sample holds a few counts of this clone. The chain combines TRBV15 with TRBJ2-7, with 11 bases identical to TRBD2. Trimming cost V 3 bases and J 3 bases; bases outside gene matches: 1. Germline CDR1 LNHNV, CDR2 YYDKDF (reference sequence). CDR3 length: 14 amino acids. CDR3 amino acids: CATSRGLAVYEQYF. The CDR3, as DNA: TGTGCCACCAGCAGGGGACTAGCGGTCTACGAGCAGTACTTC.

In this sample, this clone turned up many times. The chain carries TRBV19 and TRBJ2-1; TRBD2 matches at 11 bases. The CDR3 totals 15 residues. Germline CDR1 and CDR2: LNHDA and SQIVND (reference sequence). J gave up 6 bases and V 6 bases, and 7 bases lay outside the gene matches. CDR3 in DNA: TGTGCCAGTAGCTCGACTAGCGGGATTCTCAATGAGCAGTTCTTC. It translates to CASSSTSGILNEQFF.